The table lists the clone carrying this TCR beta chain with a few counts. The CDR3 totals 13 residues. The germline V and J ends were trimmed by 6 bases and 9 bases, with 20 bases remaining between them. Looked up from germline, CDR1 is SQVTM and CDR2 is ANQGSEA. This sample stems from a study of response to subunit inactivated influenza vaccine. TCRdb analysed the RT-PCR reads with MiXCR anew, one entry per CDR3 protein. The sample has roughly 760,000 distinct CDR3 sequences, 21% seen once. The sequencing here drew on PBMCs from blood, taken 4 to 6 days after vaccination. V usage is TRBV29-1 and J usage is TRBJ1-1; TRBD1 is a possible D gene (6 bases). This sequence originates from a man in his fifties or sixties who received an inactivated influenza vaccine. The CDR3 DNA is TGCAGCGTACGCGGGGCCTTGACAGGACAAGCTTTCTTT. This translates into CSVRGALTGQAFF.